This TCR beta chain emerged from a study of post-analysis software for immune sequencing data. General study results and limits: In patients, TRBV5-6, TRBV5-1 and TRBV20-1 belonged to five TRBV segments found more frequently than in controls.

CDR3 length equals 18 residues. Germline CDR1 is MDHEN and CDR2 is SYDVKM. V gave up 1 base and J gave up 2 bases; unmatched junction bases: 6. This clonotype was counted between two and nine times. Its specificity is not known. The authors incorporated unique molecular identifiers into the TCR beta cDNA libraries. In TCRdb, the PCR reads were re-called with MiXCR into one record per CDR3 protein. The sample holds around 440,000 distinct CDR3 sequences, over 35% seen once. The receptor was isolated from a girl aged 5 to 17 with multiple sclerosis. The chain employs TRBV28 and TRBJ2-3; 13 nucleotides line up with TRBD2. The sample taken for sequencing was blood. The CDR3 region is CASSLSGLAGVVTDTQYF. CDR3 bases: TGTGCCAGCAGTTTATCCGGACTAGCGGGAGTCGTCACAGATACGCAGTATTTT.